The TCR beta chain described here comes from a study of shared T cell receptors in the human thymus. Clones were read by immunoSEQ multiplex PCR, and TCRdb kept only the in-frame ones, dropping some. This table holds roughly 710,000 clones, approximately 85% found once. Deletions cut 4 bases from V and 4 bases from J, with 17 bases between. Germline V lookup: CDR1 SQVTM, CDR2 ANQGSEA. This CDR3 contains 14 residues. These records were also assigned to another study, of human thymus T cells.

This receptor was identified in a girl in the first two years of life with a congenital heart defect. Sequencing was performed on thymocytes. The chain recombines TRBV29-1 with TRBJ2-7, with a possible D match to TRBD1 (6 bases). The chain's CDR3 is CSVGERGFRYEQYF. The CDR3 DNA sequence: TGCAGCGTTGGGGAAAGGGGGTTTAGATACGAGCAGTACTTC.